This T cell receptor (beta chain) was sequenced in a study of shared clonotypes between healthy human individuals. All donors were Caucasian adults living in Nashville, Tennessee. This clone appeared a single time. Approximately 27,000 T cell genomes, or roughly 300 ng DNA, went into replicate PCRs of unsorted PBMC. Spread over ten immunoSEQ deep assay plates, unsorted PBMC DNA underwent sequencing. Sequencing used immunoSEQ multiplex PCR; TCRdb keeps in-frame clones, though not all of them. This sample yields about 490,000 clones, of which 65% to 80% are seen a single time; less than 15% belongs to the top ten. Trimming took off 4 bases at V and 0 bases at J, with 24 bases between the two ends. Germline lookup yields CDR1 SGHDT and CDR2 YYEEEE. This CDR3 is built from 19 residues.

The clonotype originates from a middle-aged woman in good health. Some clones in this sample may be carry-over from other donors' samples. The chain recombines TRBV5-6 with TRBJ2-3; maybe TRBD2 (7 bases). The sample comprised PBMCs. The CDR3 is CASSPVGGLTNFSTDTQYF. CDR3 bases: TGTGCCAGCAGCCCGGTCGGGGGGCTGACTAACTTTAGCACAGATACGCAGTATTTT.